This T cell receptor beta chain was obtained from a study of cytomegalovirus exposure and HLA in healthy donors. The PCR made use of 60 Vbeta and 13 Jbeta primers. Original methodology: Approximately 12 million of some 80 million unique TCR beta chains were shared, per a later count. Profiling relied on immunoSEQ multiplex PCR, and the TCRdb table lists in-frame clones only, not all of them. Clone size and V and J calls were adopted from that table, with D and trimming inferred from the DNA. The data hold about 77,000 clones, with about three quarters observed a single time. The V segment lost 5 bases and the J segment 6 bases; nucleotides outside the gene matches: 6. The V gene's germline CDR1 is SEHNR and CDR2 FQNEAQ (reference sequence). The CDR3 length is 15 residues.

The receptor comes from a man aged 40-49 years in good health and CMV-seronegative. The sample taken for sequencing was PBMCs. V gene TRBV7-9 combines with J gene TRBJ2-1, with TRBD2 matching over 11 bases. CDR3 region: CASSPWGTSGNEQFF. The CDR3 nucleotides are TGTGCCAGCAGCCCTTGGGGGACTAGCGGCAATGAGCAGTTCTTC.